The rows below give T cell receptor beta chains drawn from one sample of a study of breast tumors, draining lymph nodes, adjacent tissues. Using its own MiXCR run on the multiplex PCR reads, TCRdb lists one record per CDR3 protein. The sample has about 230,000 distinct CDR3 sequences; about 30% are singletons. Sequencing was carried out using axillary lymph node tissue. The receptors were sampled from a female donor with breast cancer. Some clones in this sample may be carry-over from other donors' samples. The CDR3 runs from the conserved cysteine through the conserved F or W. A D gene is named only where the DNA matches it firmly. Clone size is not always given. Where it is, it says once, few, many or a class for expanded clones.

CDR3aa: CASSLTSGVRYNEQFF
CDR3nt: TGTGCCAGCAGCTTGACTAGCGGGGTCCGCTACAATGAGCAGTTCTTC
j_gene: TRBJ2-1
d_gene: TRBD2
abundance: once
v_gene: TRBV7-9

CDR3aa: CAWGLAGGNNEKLFF
CDR3nt: TGTGCCTGGGGACTAGCGGGAGGGAACAATGAAAAACTGTTTTTT
j_gene: TRBJ1-4
d_gene: -
abundance: once
v_gene: TRBV30

CDR3aa: CATAQGVGYTF
CDR3nt: TGTGCCACTGCCCAGGGTGTAGGCTACACCTTC
j_gene: TRBJ1-2
d_gene: -
abundance: many
v_gene: TRBV28

CDR3aa: CASSPYGTYEQYF
CDR3nt: TGTGCCAGCAGTCCATATGGGACCTACGAGCAGTACTTC
j_gene: TRBJ2-7
d_gene: -
abundance: many
v_gene: TRBV12-3/TRBV12-4

CDR3aa: CASSQRKPGLAGGAYEQYF
CDR3nt: TGTGCCAGCAGCCAACGGAAACCGGGACTAGCGGGGGGAGCCTACGAGCAGTACTTC
j_gene: TRBJ2-7
d_gene: TRBD2
abundance: many
v_gene: TRBV3-1

CDR3aa: CASSSGLAARTNTGELFF
CDR3nt: TGTGCCAGCAGCTCGGGACTAGCGGCCCGAACAAACACCGGGGAGCTGTTTTTT
j_gene: TRBJ2-2
d_gene: TRBD2
abundance: -
v_gene: TRBV7-6

CDR3aa: CSARSGLAASYEQYF
CDR3nt: TGCAGTGCTAGGTCGGGGCTAGCGGCATCGTACGAGCAGTACTTC
j_gene: TRBJ2-7
d_gene: TRBD2
abundance: many
v_gene: TRBV20-1

CDR3aa: CASSHGGVSEKLFF
CDR3nt: TGTGCCAGCAGTCACGGAGGGGTGAGTGAAAAACTGTTTTTT
j_gene: TRBJ1-4
d_gene: -
abundance: -
v_gene: TRBV6-5

CDR3aa: CASSLDWVALGQFF
CDR3nt: TGTGCCAGCAGCTTAGATTGGGTCGCGCTTGGGCAGTTCTTC
j_gene: TRBJ2-1
d_gene: -
abundance: many
v_gene: TRBV7-2

CDR3aa: CSARGASGGTTGELFF
CDR3nt: TGCAGTGCGAGGGGGGCTAGCGGAGGGACCACCGGGGAGCTGTTTTTT
j_gene: TRBJ2-2
d_gene: -
abundance: -
v_gene: TRBV20-1

CDR3aa: CSSPGTSGRVEQFF
CDR3nt: TGCAGCTCCCCGGGGACTAGCGGGAGGGTTGAGCAGTTCTTC
j_gene: TRBJ2-1
d_gene: TRBD2
abundance: -
v_gene: TRBV29-1

CDR3aa: CASSLGGYVSGANVLTF
CDR3nt: TGTGCCAGCAGTTTAGGGGGATATGTCTCTGGGGCCAACGTCCTGACTTTC
j_gene: TRBJ2-6
d_gene: -
abundance: -
v_gene: TRBV12-3/TRBV12-4

CDR3aa: CASSYSHGSNQPQHF
CDR3nt: TGTGCCAGCAGTTACTCACACGGTAGCAATCAGCCCCAGCATTTT
j_gene: TRBJ1-5
d_gene: -
abundance: many
v_gene: TRBV6-5

CDR3aa: CASSYRMGTGVSGQYF
CDR3nt: TGCGCCAGCAGCTACCGTATGGGGACAGGCGTCTCCGGGCAGTACTTC
j_gene: TRBJ2-7
d_gene: TRBD1
abundance: -
v_gene: TRBV5-1

CDR3aa: CASSQDIRRTQYF
CDR3nt: TGTGCCAGCTCACAGGACATTCGGCGGACCCAGTACTTC
j_gene: TRBJ2-5
d_gene: -
abundance: many
v_gene: TRBV18

CDR3aa: CASSFTVGGPYEQYF
CDR3nt: TGTGCCAGCAGTTTCACAGTAGGGGGTCCCTACGAGCAGTACTTC
j_gene: TRBJ2-7
d_gene: -
abundance: many
v_gene: TRBV27

CDR3aa: CASSLSLGGGAETQYF
CDR3nt: TGTGCCAGCAGTCTTTCCCTAGGGGGCGGGGCAGAGACCCAGTACTTC
j_gene: TRBJ2-5
d_gene: -
abundance: -
v_gene: TRBV6-1

CDR3aa: CSAREKRFGYEQYF
CDR3nt: TGCAGTGCTAGAGAAAAGCGCTTTGGGTACGAGCAGTACTTC
j_gene: TRBJ2-7
d_gene: -
abundance: many
v_gene: TRBV20-1

CDR3aa: CASSQDGQGNTEAFF
CDR3nt: TGCGCCAGCAGCCAAGACGGACAGGGAAACACTGAAGCTTTCTTT
j_gene: TRBJ1-1
d_gene: TRBD1
abundance: -
v_gene: TRBV4-1

CDR3aa: CASSLSGSSEQFF
CDR3nt: TGTGCCAGCAGCTTGAGCGGGAGCAGTGAGCAGTTCTTC
j_gene: TRBJ2-1
d_gene: TRBD2
abundance: many
v_gene: TRBV7-2

CDR3aa: CASSLVRAATGELFF
CDR3nt: TGTGCCAGCAGCTTAGTGAGAGCGGCCACCGGGGAGCTGTTTTTT
j_gene: TRBJ2-2
d_gene: -
abundance: many
v_gene: TRBV7-2

CDR3aa: CASSLQTGTAYEQYF
CDR3nt: TGCGCCAGCAGTCTCCAGACAGGGACGGCCTACGAGCAGTACTTC
j_gene: TRBJ2-7
d_gene: TRBD1
abundance: many
v_gene: TRBV10-2

CDR3aa: CASRAPGFGEAFF
CDR3nt: TGTGCCAGCAGAGCGCCGGGATTTGGTGAAGCTTTCTTT
j_gene: TRBJ1-1
d_gene: -
abundance: few
v_gene: TRBV7-8

CDR3aa: CASRDRRISGANVLTF
CDR3nt: TGTGCCAGTAGGGACCGAAGGATCTCTGGGGCCAACGTCCTGACTTTC
j_gene: TRBJ2-6
d_gene: -
abundance: -
v_gene: TRBV19

CDR3aa: CAWSVGLADLEETQYF
CDR3nt: TGTGCCTGGAGTGTTGGTCTAGCCGATCTGGAAGAGACCCAGTACTTC
j_gene: TRBJ2-5
d_gene: -
abundance: many
v_gene: TRBV30

CDR3aa: CASSFYICSARDGGGPVGETQYF
CDR3nt: -
j_gene: TRBJ2-5
d_gene: -
abundance: -
v_gene: TRBV5-6

CDR3aa: CASSQDLRQPQHF
CDR3nt: TGTGCCAGCAGCCAAGATCTGCGGCAGCCCCAGCATTTT
j_gene: TRBJ1-5
d_gene: -
abundance: many
v_gene: TRBV3-1

CDR3aa: CASSSDPSYNEQFF
CDR3nt: TGTGCCAGTAGTAGCGACCCCTCCTACAATGAGCAGTTCTTC
j_gene: TRBJ2-1
d_gene: -
abundance: many
v_gene: TRBV19

CDR3aa: CASSSGATDTQYF
CDR3nt: TGTGCCAGTAGCTCCGGCGCCACAGATACGCAGTATTTT
j_gene: TRBJ2-3
d_gene: -
abundance: many
v_gene: TRBV19

CDR3aa: CASSLRGPWSNQPQHF
CDR3nt: TGTGCCAGCAGTTTAAGAGGCCCCTGGAGCAATCAGCCCCAGCATTTT
j_gene: TRBJ1-5
d_gene: -
abundance: -
v_gene: TRBV28

CDR3aa: CASSEYRGAGYNEQFF
CDR3nt: TGTGCCAGCAGTGAATATAGGGGGGCCGGGTACAATGAGCAGTTCTTC
j_gene: TRBJ2-1
d_gene: -
abundance: -
v_gene: TRBV25-1

CDR3aa: CASRDRAVGDQPQHF
CDR3nt: TGTGCCAGCAGGGACAGGGCGGTCGGGGATCAGCCCCAGCATTTT
j_gene: TRBJ1-5
d_gene: TRBD1
abundance: once
v_gene: TRBV2

CDR3aa: CAVSTVNYGYTF
CDR3nt: TGTGCCGTATCGACAGTTAACTATGGCTACACCTTC
j_gene: TRBJ1-2
d_gene: -
abundance: many
v_gene: TRBV7-9

CDR3aa: CATKNGLAGYNEQFF
CDR3nt: TGTGCCACCAAGAATGGGCTAGCGGGGTACAATGAGCAGTTCTTC
j_gene: TRBJ2-1
d_gene: TRBD2
abundance: -
v_gene: TRBV2

CDR3aa: CASSLGNEAFF
CDR3nt: TGTGCCAGCAGCTTAGGTAATGAAGCTTTCTTT
j_gene: TRBJ1-1
d_gene: -
abundance: few
v_gene: TRBV7-9

CDR3aa: CASSKDRGQTQYF
CDR3nt: TGTGCCAGTAGCAAGGACAGGGGGCAGACCCAGTACTTC
j_gene: TRBJ2-5
d_gene: TRBD1
abundance: -
v_gene: TRBV19

CDR3aa: CATSDPMRGRVDTQYF
CDR3nt: TGTGCCACCAGTGACCCAATGAGGGGGCGAGTAGATACGCAGTATTTT
j_gene: TRBJ2-3
d_gene: TRBD1
abundance: many
v_gene: TRBV24-1

CDR3aa: CASSFTGSGNTIYF
CDR3nt: TGTGCCAGCAGTTTCACAGGTTCGGGAAACACCATATATTTT
j_gene: TRBJ1-3
d_gene: -
abundance: many
v_gene: TRBV6-5

CDR3aa: CASRGERSYNEQFF
CDR3nt: TGTGCCAGCAGGGGCGAGCGGAGTTACAATGAGCAGTTCTTC
j_gene: TRBJ2-1
d_gene: -
abundance: few
v_gene: TRBV6-1

CDR3aa: CSARSRIETQYF
CDR3nt: TGCAGTGCTAGGTCTAGAATAGAGACCCAGTACTTC
j_gene: TRBJ2-5
d_gene: -
abundance: -
v_gene: TRBV20-1

CDR3aa: CASSPREGAGYGYTF
CDR3nt: TGCGCCAGCAGCCCGAGGGAGGGGGCAGGCTATGGCTACACCTTC
j_gene: TRBJ1-2
d_gene: TRBD1
abundance: many
v_gene: TRBV4-1

CDR3aa: CASSQDRGGFTSSSTDTQYF
CDR3nt: TGCGCCAGCAGCCAAGACAGGGGGGGCTTTACTAGCTCTAGCACAGATACGCAGTATTTT
j_gene: TRBJ2-3
d_gene: -
abundance: many
v_gene: TRBV4-3

CDR3aa: CASSYGTPGVDEQFF
CDR3nt: TGTGCCAGCAGCTACGGGACCCCCGGGGTGGATGAGCAGTTCTTC
j_gene: TRBJ2-1
d_gene: -
abundance: many
v_gene: TRBV11-2

CDR3aa: CSADKSSYEQYF
CDR3nt: TGCAGTGCTGACAAGAGCTCCTACGAGCAGTACTTC
j_gene: TRBJ2-7
d_gene: -
abundance: many
v_gene: TRBV20-1

CDR3aa: CSANPGRDVKTQYF
CDR3nt: TGCAGTGCCAACCCCGGGAGGGATGTAAAGACCCAGTACTTC
j_gene: TRBJ2-5
d_gene: TRBD2
abundance: many
v_gene: TRBV20-1

CDR3aa: CGSSVGATGTDTQYF
CDR3nt: TGTGGCAGCAGCGTAGGTGCTACTGGCACAGATACGCAGTATTTT
j_gene: TRBJ2-3
d_gene: -
abundance: -
v_gene: TRBV9

CDR3aa: CASSQGGLAGNQETQYF
CDR3nt: TGTGCCAGCAGCCAAGGGGGACTAGCGGGGAACCAAGAGACCCAGTACTTC
j_gene: TRBJ2-5
d_gene: TRBD2
abundance: -
v_gene: TRBV3-1

CDR3aa: CASSLGAKEYGYTF
CDR3nt: TGTGCCAGCAGCTTAGGGGCAAAGGAGTATGGCTACACCTTC
j_gene: TRBJ1-2
d_gene: -
abundance: -
v_gene: TRBV7-8

CDR3aa: CASSRVGTNGTDTQYF
CDR3nt: TGTGCCAGCAGCCGAGTAGGGACTAACGGGACAGATACGCAGTATTTT
j_gene: TRBJ2-3
d_gene: TRBD2
abundance: many
v_gene: TRBV7-2

CDR3aa: CASSTWTRDDEQYF
CDR3nt: TGTGCCAGCAGCACCTGGACAAGGGACGACGAGCAGTACTTC
j_gene: TRBJ2-7
d_gene: -
abundance: -
v_gene: TRBV7-9

CDR3aa: CAWRRGRAKSGANVLTF
CDR3nt: TGTGCCTGGAGGAGGGGGAGGGCCAAGTCTGGGGCCAACGTCCTGACTTTC
j_gene: TRBJ2-6
d_gene: -
abundance: -
v_gene: TRBV30